This record concerns one TCR beta chain sequence. No antigen is known for it. CDR3 length: 14 amino acids. This sample is drawn from a study of blood T cells in healthy people across ages. Through a sample-barcoded 5' primer and a J-beta primer mix, a second PCR was run for roughly 7 to 12 cycles. TCRdb re-called the 5' RACE reads with MiXCR, one entry per CDR3 protein. The top ten hold around 30% of the sample, which has just over 800,000 distinct CDR3 sequences, about 59% seen once. Study-wide findings and caveats: Unsorted PBMC input precluded a conclusive naive versus antigen-experienced comparison. For the donors, CMV status was unknown and possibly confounded expanded clonotype changes.

The TCR comes from a man under 40 in good health. The sequencing sample was made of blood. The V and J genes are TRBV12-3 or TRBV12-4 and TRBJ2-4; 8 bases match TRBD2. The J call is in doubt because the DNA end fits TRBJ2-5 better. The CDR3 loop reads CASSSRTSKETQYF. The CDR3 DNA sequence: TGTGCCAGCAGTTCCAGGACTAGCAAGGAGACCCAGTACTTC.